This TCR beta chain was identified during a study of blood T cell repertoires in COVID-19. Overall study: Material from acute and convalescent COVID-19 was sourced from the United States, Italy and Spain. PBMCs, B-cell-depleted T cells, or T cells were the source of the cDNA or gDNA that made up the material.

Authors' methods: Amplifying reference gene primers gave estimates of nucleated cell counts. TCRdb's table, derived via immunoSEQ multiplex PCR, lists solely in-frame clones and lacks some. Clone size and V and J calls were adopted from that table, with D and trimming inferred from the DNA. The sample records fewer than 200,000 clones, roughly 84% being singletons. The CDR3 contains 14 residues. Germline CDR1 reads SNHLY; CDR2 reads FYNNEI. V was shortened by 5 bases and J by 5 bases, with 15 bases between the two germline ends. The TCR was taken from a man aged 65-85 years with active or convalescent COVID-19. Input material: peripheral blood. V gene TRBV2 combines with J gene TRBJ2-5; possibly TRBD1 for D (7 bases). The CDR3 reads CASSLQGRGETQYF. The CDR3 DNA sequence: TGTGCCAGCAGTCTACAGGGGCGGGGTGAGACCCAGTACTTC.